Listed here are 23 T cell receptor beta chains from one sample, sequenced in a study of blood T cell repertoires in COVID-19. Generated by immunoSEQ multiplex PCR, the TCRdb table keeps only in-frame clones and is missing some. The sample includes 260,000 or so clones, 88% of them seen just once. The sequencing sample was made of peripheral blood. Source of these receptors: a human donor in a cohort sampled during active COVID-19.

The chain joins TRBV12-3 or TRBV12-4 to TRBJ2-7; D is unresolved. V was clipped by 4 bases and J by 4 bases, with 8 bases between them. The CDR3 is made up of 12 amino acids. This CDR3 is CASSSQVYEQYF. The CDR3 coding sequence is TGTGCCAGCAGTTCGCAGGTATACGAGCAGTACTTC.

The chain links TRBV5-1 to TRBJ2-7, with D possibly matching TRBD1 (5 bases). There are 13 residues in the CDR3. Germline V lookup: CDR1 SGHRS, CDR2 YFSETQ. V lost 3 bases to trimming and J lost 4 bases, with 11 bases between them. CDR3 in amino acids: CASSYDSHYEQYF. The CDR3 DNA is TGCGCCAGCAGCTATGACAGCCATTACGAGCAGTACTTC.

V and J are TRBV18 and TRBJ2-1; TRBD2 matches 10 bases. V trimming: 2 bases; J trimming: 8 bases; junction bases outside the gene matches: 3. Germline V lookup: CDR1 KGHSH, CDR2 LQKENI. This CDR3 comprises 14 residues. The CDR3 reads CASSPRLAGDEQFF. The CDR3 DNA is TGTGCCAGCTCACCAAGGCTAGCGGGAGATGAGCAGTTCTTC. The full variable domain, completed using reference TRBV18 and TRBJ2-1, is NAGVMQNPRHLVRRRGQEARLRCSPMKGHSHVYWYRQLPEEGLKFMVYLQKENIIDESGMPKERFSAEFPKEGPSILRIQQVVRGDSAAYFCASSPRLAGDEQFFGPGTRLTVL.

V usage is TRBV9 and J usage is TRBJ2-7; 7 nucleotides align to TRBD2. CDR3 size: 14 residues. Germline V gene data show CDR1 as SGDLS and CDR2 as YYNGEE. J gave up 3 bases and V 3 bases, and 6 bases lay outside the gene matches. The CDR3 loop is CASSDGLVGYEQYF. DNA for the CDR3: TGTGCCAGCAGCGACGGACTAGTGGGCTACGAGCAGTACTTC.

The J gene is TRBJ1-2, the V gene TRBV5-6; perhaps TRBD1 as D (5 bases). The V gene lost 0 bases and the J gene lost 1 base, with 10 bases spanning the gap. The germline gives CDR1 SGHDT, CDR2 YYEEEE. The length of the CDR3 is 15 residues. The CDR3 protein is CASSLVQGGNYGYTF. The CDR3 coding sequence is TGTGCCAGCAGCTTGGTTCAGGGCGGTAACTATGGCTACACCTTC.

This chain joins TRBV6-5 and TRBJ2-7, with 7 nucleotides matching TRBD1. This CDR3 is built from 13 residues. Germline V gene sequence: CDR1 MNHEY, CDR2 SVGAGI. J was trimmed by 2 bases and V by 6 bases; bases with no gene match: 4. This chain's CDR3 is CASSMTGTYEQYF. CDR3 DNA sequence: TGTGCCAGCAGCATGACAGGGACCTACGAGCAGTACTTC.

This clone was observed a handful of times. The CDR3 nucleotides read TGTGCCAGCATCAGCGGGGGGAAACTTGCTGAAGCTTTCTTT. It is translated as CASISGGKLAEAFF. The chain recombines TRBV28 with TRBJ1-1, with D possibly being TRBD1 (5 bases). Germline loops: CDR1 MDHEN, CDR2 SYDVKM. The CDR3 length is 14 residues. The V gene lost 7 bases and the J gene lost 6 bases, with 18 bases spanning the gap.

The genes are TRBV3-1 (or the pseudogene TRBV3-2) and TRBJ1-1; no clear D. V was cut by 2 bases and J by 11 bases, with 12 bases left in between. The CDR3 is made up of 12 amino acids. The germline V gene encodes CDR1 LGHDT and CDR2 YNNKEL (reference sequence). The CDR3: CASSQRRFGAFF. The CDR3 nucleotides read TGTGCCAGCAGCCAAAGGAGGTTCGGGGCTTTCTTT.

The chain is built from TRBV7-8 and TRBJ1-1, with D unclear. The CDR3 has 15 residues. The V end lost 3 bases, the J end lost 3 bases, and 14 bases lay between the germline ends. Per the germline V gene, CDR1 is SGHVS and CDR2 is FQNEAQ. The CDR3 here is CASSFRPPQDTEAFF. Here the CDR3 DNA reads TGTGCCAGCAGCTTCCGACCCCCTCAGGACACTGAAGCTTTCTTT. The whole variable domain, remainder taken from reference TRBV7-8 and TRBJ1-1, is GAGVSQSPRYKVAKRGQDVALRCDPISGHVSLFWYQQALGQGPEFLTYFQNEAQLDKSGLPSDRFFAERPEGSVSTLKIQRTQQEDSAVYLCASSFRPPQDTEAFFGQGTRLTVV.

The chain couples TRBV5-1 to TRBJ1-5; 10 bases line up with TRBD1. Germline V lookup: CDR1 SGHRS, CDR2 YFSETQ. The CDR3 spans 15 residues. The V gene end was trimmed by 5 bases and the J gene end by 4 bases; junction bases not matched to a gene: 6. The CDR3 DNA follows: TGCGCCAGCAGGCAAGGGACAGGGGAAAATCAGCCCCAGCATTTT. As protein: CASRQGTGENQPQHF.

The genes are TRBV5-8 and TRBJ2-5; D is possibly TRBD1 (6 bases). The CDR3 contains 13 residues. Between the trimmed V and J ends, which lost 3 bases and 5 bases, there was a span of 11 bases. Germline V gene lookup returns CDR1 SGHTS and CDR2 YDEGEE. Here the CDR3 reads CASSYLRGETQYF. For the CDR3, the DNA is TGTGCCAGCAGCTACTTAAGGGGGGAGACCCAGTACTTC.

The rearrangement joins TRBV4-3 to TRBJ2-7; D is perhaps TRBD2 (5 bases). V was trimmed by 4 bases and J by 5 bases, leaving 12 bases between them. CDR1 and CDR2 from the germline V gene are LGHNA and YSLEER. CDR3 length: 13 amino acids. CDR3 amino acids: CASSLRVWDEQYF. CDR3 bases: TGCGCCAGCAGCCTGAGGGTGTGGGACGAGCAGTACTTC.

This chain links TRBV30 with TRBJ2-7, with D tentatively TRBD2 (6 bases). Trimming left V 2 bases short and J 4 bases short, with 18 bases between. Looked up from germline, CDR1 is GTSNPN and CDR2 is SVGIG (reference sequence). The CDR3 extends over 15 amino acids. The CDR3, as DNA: TGTGCCTGGAGTTTCGGGGACGGGGGTGCGTACGAGCAGTACTTC. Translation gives CAWSFGDGGAYEQYF.

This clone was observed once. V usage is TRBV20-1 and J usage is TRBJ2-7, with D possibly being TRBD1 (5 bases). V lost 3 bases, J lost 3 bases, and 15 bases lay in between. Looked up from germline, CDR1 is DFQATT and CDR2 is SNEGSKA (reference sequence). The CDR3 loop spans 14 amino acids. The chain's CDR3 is CSASHPLGVYEQYF. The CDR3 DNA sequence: TGCAGTGCTAGTCATCCTTTAGGGGTCTACGAGCAGTACTTC.

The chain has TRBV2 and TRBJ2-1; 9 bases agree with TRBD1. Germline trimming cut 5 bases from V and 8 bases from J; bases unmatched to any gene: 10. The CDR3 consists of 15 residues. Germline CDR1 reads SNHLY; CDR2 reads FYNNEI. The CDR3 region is CASSHPGTGIDEQFF. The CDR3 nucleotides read TGTGCCAGCAGTCATCCCGGGACAGGGATCGATGAGCAGTTCTTC.

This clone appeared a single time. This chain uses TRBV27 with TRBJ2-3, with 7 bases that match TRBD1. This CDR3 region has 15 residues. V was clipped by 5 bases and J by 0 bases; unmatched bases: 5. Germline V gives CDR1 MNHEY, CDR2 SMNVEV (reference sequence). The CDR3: CASSLTGVSTDTQYF. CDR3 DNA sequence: TGTGCCAGCAGTCTTACAGGGGTGAGCACAGATACGCAGTATTTT.

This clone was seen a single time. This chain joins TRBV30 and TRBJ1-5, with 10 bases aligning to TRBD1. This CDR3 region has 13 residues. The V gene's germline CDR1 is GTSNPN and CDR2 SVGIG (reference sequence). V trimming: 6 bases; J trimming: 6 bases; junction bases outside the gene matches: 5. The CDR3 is CACGTGAIQPQHF. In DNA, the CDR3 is TGTGCCTGTGGGACAGGGGCGATTCAGCCCCAGCATTTT.

The CDR3 DNA reads as TGTGCCAGCAGGCCAGGGGGATCATACGAGCAGTACTTC. Its protein product is CASRPGGSYEQYF. The chain links TRBV6-5 to TRBJ2-7; 7 positions match TRBD1. With V trimmed by 6 bases and J by 4 bases, 6 bases remained unmatched. This CDR3 has 13 amino acids. Germline V CDR1 and CDR2: MNHEY, SVGAGI.

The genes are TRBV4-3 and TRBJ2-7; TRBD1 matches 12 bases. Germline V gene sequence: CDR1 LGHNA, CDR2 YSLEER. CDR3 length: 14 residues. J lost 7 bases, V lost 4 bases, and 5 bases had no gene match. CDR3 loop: CASSPGTGGGEQYF. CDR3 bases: TGCGCCAGCAGCCCGGGGACAGGGGGCGGGGAGCAGTACTTC.

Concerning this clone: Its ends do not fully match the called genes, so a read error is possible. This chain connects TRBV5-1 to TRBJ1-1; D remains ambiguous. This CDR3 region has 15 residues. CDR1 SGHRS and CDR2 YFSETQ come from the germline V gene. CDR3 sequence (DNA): TGCGCCAGCAGCTTGGCCGGGGTCCAGAACACTGAAACTTTCTTT. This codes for CASSLAGVQNTETFF.

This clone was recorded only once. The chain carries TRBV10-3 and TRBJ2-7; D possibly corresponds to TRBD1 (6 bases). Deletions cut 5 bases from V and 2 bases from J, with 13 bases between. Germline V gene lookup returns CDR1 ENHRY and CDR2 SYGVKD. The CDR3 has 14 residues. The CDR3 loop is CAISSGTLPYEQYF. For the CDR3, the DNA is TGTGCCATCAGTTCAGGGACATTACCCTACGAGCAGTACTTC.

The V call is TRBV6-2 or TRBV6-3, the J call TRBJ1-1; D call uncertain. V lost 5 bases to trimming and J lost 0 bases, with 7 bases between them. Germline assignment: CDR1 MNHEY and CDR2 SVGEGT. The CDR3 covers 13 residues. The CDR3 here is CASSRSVNTEAFF. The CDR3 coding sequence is TGTGCCAGCAGTCGTTCGGTGAACACTGAAGCTTTCTTT.

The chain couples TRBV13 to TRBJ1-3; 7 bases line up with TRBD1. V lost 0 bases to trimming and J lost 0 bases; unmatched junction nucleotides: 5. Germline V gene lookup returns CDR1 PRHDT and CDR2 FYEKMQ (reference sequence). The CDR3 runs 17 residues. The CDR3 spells CASSLGPGGFSGNTIYF. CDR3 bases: TGTGCCAGCAGCTTAGGTCCAGGGGGGTTCTCTGGAAACACCATATATTTT.